This TCR beta chain was obtained from a study of T-cell memory formation after mild COVID-19. Across the study: Most TCR clusters belonged to a single donor.

Notes on the study in general: Clones that contracted from day 15 to 85 were balanced CD4/CD8, while later expanders leaned CD4+. There were some responding clones in pre-infection memory, which suggested that cross-reactive memory had joined.

A remark on this clonotype: Its target is unknown.

This CDR3 comprises 19 residues. Germline-derived CDR1 and CDR2 are SGHRS and YFSETQ. Losses at the gene ends were 2 bases for V and 0 bases for J; bases not matched to a gene: 12. The TCR alpha and TCR beta cDNA libraries, bearing sample barcodes and UMIs, were generated by 5'RACE using constant-segment primers. MiXCR, applied by TCRdb to the 5' RACE reads, yields one record per CDR3 protein. This sample carries 450,000 or so distinct CDR3 sequences, 15% to 20% of them seen once, and the ten largest clones take 8.4%. The clonotype comes from an adult woman who had mild COVID-19 (a few samples of this study predate the infection). Cell type and time point are not known. Specimen: PBMCs or a T cell subset sorted from them (not recorded which). The rearrangement uses TRBV5-1 and TRBJ2-1; TRBD2 matches at 9 bases. The CDR3 sequence is CASSFFSGTSQSSYNEQFF. CDR3 DNA: TGCGCCAGCAGCTTCTTTTCCGGGACTAGCCAAAGCTCCTACAATGAGCAGTTCTTC. Full variable domain (remainder filled in from reference TRBV5-1 and TRBJ2-1): KAGVTQTPRYLIKTRGQQVTLSCSPISGHRSVSWYQQTPGQGLQFLFEYFSETQRNKGNFPGRFSGRQFSNSRSEMNVSTLELGDSALYLCASSFFSGTSQSSYNEQFFGPGTRLTVL.